This T cell receptor (beta chain) was identified during a study of T cell changes during pregnancy in multiple sclerosis. This clone was observed a single time. Data came from immunoSEQ multiplex PCR; TCRdb stores just in-frame clones and leaves some out. The sample gives more than 65,000 clones, roughly 88% of which show up once; more than 8% is in the top ten. CDR3 size: 15 residues. Germline lookup yields CDR1 GTSNPN and CDR2 SVGIG (reference sequence). Trimming removed 3 bases at V and 2 bases at J, with 17 bases between. This TCR came from a female donor in good health, enrolled as a control in a pregnancy study. This chain connects TRBV30 to TRBJ2-7, with a weak D call TRBD2 (6 bases). This material consisted of peripheral blood, taken after pregnancy. The CDR3 nucleotides read TGTGCCTGGAGCCAATGGGGACTTTCGGCCTACGAGCAGTACTTC. Translated, it gives CAWSQWGLSAYEQYF.